This paragraph reports one T cell receptor beta chain. This clonotype has ten or more counts. Its antigen is currently not known. No base quality values were provided; no much bigger clone lies one nucleotide off. This record belongs to a study of neurological immune-mediated disorders (dated by TCRdb to the late 2010s). In terms of the full investigation: The study compared peripheral blood TCR-beta repertoires of HTLV-I-associated myelopathy (HAM/TSP) patients, multiple sclerosis patients and healthy controls using UMI-based sequencing. The cohort included roughly 71 subjects: roughly 15 with HAM/TSP, some 35 with multiple sclerosis, and 20 healthy controls. The roughly 100 TCR-beta libraries covered PBMC samples along with longitudinal samples, technical triplicates, and paired sorted CD4+ and CD8+ T-cell subsets.

On the study overall, not on this receptor specifically: TCR clonal expansion was highest in HAM/TSP patients and lowest in MS patients, with MS patients falling below even healthy controls. Across subjects, expanded clones never shared an identical CDR3 amino acid sequence, which suggests that the TCR-beta repertoires in every group were private.

The CDR3 contains 14 residues, cysteine and phenylalanine counted. Only the CDR3 DNA is retained, 42 bases long and in frame from the first base. CDR1 and CDR2 are read off the germline V gene (reference sequence) as SEHNR and FQNEAQ. Relative to germline, V is 5 bases shorter and J is 4 bases shorter, with 14 bases between their ends. Unsorted PBMC libraries were generated from 2 million PBMCs stored in RNAlater at -80 °C until RNA extraction. Peripheral blood was subjected to Ficoll-Hypaque density gradient centrifugation to isolate PBMCs, which were then cryopreserved in liquid nitrogen. cDNA was synthesized by template-switch 5'RACE using a primer carrying a 10-nucleotide random unique molecular identifier by which each TCR transcript was tagged. Every sequencing run yielded over 160 million TCR-beta sequences covering 15-18 subjects. Total RNA was extracted with the RNeasy kit. The KAPA Real-time Library Amplification kit was used to amplify TCR-beta VDJ regions with primers for the TCR constant region and the 5'RACE anchor. A first PCR added sample indexes and Illumina adaptors, and a second PCR then raised library yield. After Ampure bead purification, the TCR product of roughly 650 bp was size-selected on a 2% E-gel SizeSelection system. Before pooling, libraries had their quality checked on a Bioanalyzer, their concentration measured with Qubit, and their quantity determined with the Kapa Library Quantification kit. Libraries were sequenced paired-end 2 x 150 bp on an Illumina HiSeq 2500. To increase sequence diversity, roughly 24-31% phiX was spiked into each library pool. The paper's processing steps were these. Quality-filtered reads were processed with the UMI-based MiGEC pipeline, and over 85% of raw TCR sequences were removed by the MiGEC pipeline during error correction. VDJ genes were aligned to IMGT germline references, and clonotypes were defined by unique CDR3 amino acid sequence plus V-J genes. Clonal expansion, Shannon diversity and CDR3 relatedness were evaluated with VDJtools (CalcPairwiseDistances, ClusterSamples), while phylogenetic trees were built in CLCbio workbench. Expanded clones were defined as having at least 8 unique UMIs, based on coefficient-of-variation modelling across technical triplicates. TCRdb passed the public sequencing reads through fastp at Q25 and MiXCR, retaining productive beta sequences. Each entry merges the rows of one CDR3 protein and shows their most common DNA and genes. It is TCRdb's table, rather than the study itself, that gives the V and J calls and clone size. The sample table shows 45,000 to 55,000 distinct CDR3 sequences, and over 9% are seen once. The top ten clones comprise less than 25% of the sample.

The sequencing input was PBMCs. Recombination connected TRBV7-9 to TRBJ1-1; a tentative D match to TRBD1 spans 6 bases. The source is a woman in her thirties or forties with HTLV-1-associated myelopathy (HAM/TSP). The CDR3 loop reads CASSPQQGGTEAFF. The nucleotide sequence is TGTGCCAGCAGCCCCCAACAGGGTGGCACTGAAGCTTTCTTT.